This passage covers 17 T cell receptor beta chains from one sample sequenced in a study of T-cell reconstitution after alpha-beta-depleted transplantation in children. Unique molecular identifiers were incorporated into the prepared TCRbeta library. MiXCR, applied by TCRdb to the PCR reads, yields one record per CDR3 protein. The profile covers about 580,000 distinct CDR3 sequences, with approximately 30% appearing a single time and around a third taken by the ten largest. The source material was PBMCs, sampled before TCRalphabeta/CD19-depleted stem cell transplant. The receptors stem from a boy in the first two years of life with Wiskott-Aldrich syndrome, due to receive a stem cell transplant.

This chain links TRBV20-1 with TRBJ2-5; maybe TRBD2 (5 bases). Between the trimmed V and J ends, which lost 0 bases and 0 bases, there was a span of 8 bases. Germline V lookup: CDR1 DFQATT, CDR2 SNEGSKA (reference sequence). The CDR3 is 14 amino acids. In DNA, the CDR3 is TGCAGTGCTAGAGATTCGAGGGACCAAGAGACCCAGTACTTC. It encodes CSARDSRDQETQYF.

This clonotype occurred a few times. This chain's CDR3 is CATSRGLADSYEQYF. The CDR3 bases are TGTGCCACCAGCAGGGGACTAGCGGACTCCTACGAGCAGTACTTC. The chain carries TRBV15 and TRBJ2-7, with 11 bases identical to TRBD2. CDR3 length equals 15 residues. V lost 3 bases and J lost 0; bases outside the gene matches: 1. Germline values: CDR1 LNHNV, CDR2 YYDKDF (reference sequence).

The rearrangement joins TRBV20-1 to TRBJ2-1, with D possibly being TRBD2 (5 bases). In germline, CDR1 is DFQATT, CDR2 SNEGSKA (reference sequence). V was pared by 0 bases and J by 6 bases, with 9 bases between. The CDR3 has 13 amino acids. CDR3 in DNA: TGCAGTGCTAGAGATTCCCGGGGCAATGAGCAGTTCTTC. Its protein is CSARDSRGNEQFF.

There are a few counts of this clonotype. The rearrangement links TRBV5-1 to TRBJ2-2; 10 bases are a match to TRBD2. With V trimmed by 3 bases and J by 1 base, 3 bases remained unmatched. Germline V gene lookup returns CDR1 SGHRS and CDR2 YFSETQ. The CDR3 runs to 16 residues. CDR3 nucleotide sequence: TGCGCCAGCAGCTCACGGACTAGCGGGAACACCGGGGAGCTGTTTTTT. This translates into CASSSRTSGNTGELFF. The variable domain in full, completed from reference TRBV5-1 and TRBJ2-2, reads KAGVTQTPRYLIKTRGQQVTLSCSPISGHRSVSWYQQTPGQGLQFLFEYFSETQRNKGNFPGRFSGRQFSNSRSEMNVSTLELGDSALYLCASSSRTSGNTGELFFGEGSRLTVL.

The chain carries TRBV5-1 and TRBJ2-5; D remains ambiguous. This CDR3 contains 12 residues. The germline CDR1 and CDR2 sequences are SGHRS and YFSETQ. V lost 6 bases, J lost 2 bases, and 8 bases lay in between. The chain's CDR3 is CASTRNQETQYF. The CDR3 nucleotides are TGCGCCAGCACCAGGAATCAAGAGACCCAGTACTTC.

This clonotype occurred a few times. The V call is TRBV20-1, the J call TRBJ2-5; tentatively, D is TRBD2 (5 bases). CDR1 and CDR2 (germline): DFQATT, SNEGSKA (reference sequence). There are 10 residues in the CDR3. CDR3 nucleotides: TGCAGCCCGCTGGGGAGGACCCAGTACTTC. Protein: CSPLGRTQYF.

The gene calls are TRBV7-2 and TRBJ2-3, with D possibly being TRBD1 or TRBD2 (5 bases each). Trimming stripped 3 bases from V and 8 bases from J, with 18 bases between. Germline V gene sequence: CDR1 SGHTA, CDR2 FQGNSA. CDR3 size: 15 residues. The CDR3, as DNA: TGTGCCAGCAGCTTGGTGGGACGGCCTTCCGGTACGCAGTATTTT. Its protein is CASSLVGRPSGTQYF.

The J gene is TRBJ2-1, the V gene TRBV27; TRBD2 matches 7 bases. CDR3 length: 18 residues. V shed 5 bases, J shed 4 bases, and the junction held 17 bases outside the gene matches. The germline CDR1 and CDR2 sequences are MNHEY and SMNVEV (reference sequence). The CDR3 DNA follows: TGTGCCAGCAGTGGGCGGAAGGAGGGGCGGGAGTTTTACAATGAGCAGTTCTTC. Its protein product is CASSGRKEGREFYNEQFF.

V is TRBV12-3 or TRBV12-4 and J is TRBJ2-1; 13 nucleotides agree with TRBD2. V lost 5 bases and J lost 8; bases outside the gene matches: 12. The CDR3 sequence is 17 residues long. The CDR3 DNA sequence: TGTGCCAGCAGTCCGGATGCCGGACTAGCGGGAGAGGATGAGCAGTTCTTC. It translates to CASSPDAGLAGEDEQFF.

The chain uses TRBV5-1 and TRBJ2-3, with TRBD1 as a possible D gene (6 bases). Looked up from germline, CDR1 is SGHRS and CDR2 is YFSETQ. Trimming shortened V by 2 bases and J by 2 bases, and 12 bases separated the two germline ends. The CDR3 extends over 15 amino acids. As DNA, the CDR3 is TGCGCCAGCAGCTTTGTGGGACACTTCACAGATACGCAGTATTTT. The encoded protein is CASSFVGHFTDTQYF.

This clonotype was observed a handful of times. The chain has TRBV27 and TRBJ2-1; D remains ambiguous. The germline V and J ends were trimmed by 6 bases and 4 bases, with 19 bases remaining between them. The germline gives CDR1 MNHEY, CDR2 SMNVEV (reference sequence). The CDR3 sequence is 16 residues long. CDR3 in amino acids: CASSRRRSLIYNEQFF. The CDR3 DNA follows: TGTGCCAGCAGCCGACGTCGGAGCCTTATTTACAATGAGCAGTTCTTC.

This rearrangement joins TRBV7-9 to TRBJ1-5; possible D gene TRBD1, 5 bases. V was clipped by 3 bases and J by 4 bases, with 16 bases between them. Germline values: CDR1 SEHNR, CDR2 FQNEAQ (reference sequence). The CDR3 totals 16 residues. Here the CDR3 reads CASSLGRVGHNQPQHF. CDR3 in DNA: TGTGCCAGCAGCTTGGGCAGGGTGGGCCATAATCAGCCCCAGCATTTT.

This clonotype was seen a handful of times. This chain joins TRBV24-1 and TRBJ2-3; 8 bases align to TRBD2. The CDR3 loop spans 14 amino acids. V lost 6 bases to trimming and J lost 6 bases; unmatched junction nucleotides: 7. Germline assignment: CDR1 KGHDR and CDR2 SFDVKD. CDR3 protein: CATSRAGVGDTQYF. The CDR3 region has the DNA TGTGCCACCAGTCGAGCGGGAGTGGGGGATACGCAGTATTTT.

The chain has TRBV7-7 and TRBJ2-2, with 7 bases that match TRBD1. In germline, CDR1 is SSHAT, CDR2 FNYEAQ (reference sequence). This CDR3 comprises 15 residues. The V segment lost 5 bases and the J segment 0 bases; nucleotides outside the gene matches: 3. CDR3 sequence: CASSHGTANTGELFF. Here the CDR3 DNA reads TGTGCCAGCAGCCACGGGACAGCGAACACCGGGGAGCTGTTTTTT.

There are a few counts of this clonotype. This sequence joins TRBV5-1 and TRBJ1-2; TRBD1 is a possible D gene (5 bases). The CDR3 is 14 residues long. Germline loops: CDR1 SGHRS, CDR2 YFSETQ. The V and J ends lost 4 bases and 8 bases respectively, with 18 bases between them. The DNA of the CDR3 is TGCGCCAGCAGCCAGGGAGGGGACTATGGAGGCTACACCTTC. Encoded protein: CASSQGGDYGGYTF.

The sample holds many counts of this clonotype. The CDR3 sequence is CASSSLAGAYNEQFF. CDR3 nucleotides: TGTGCCAGCTCATCACTAGCGGGGGCCTACAATGAGCAGTTCTTC. The genes are TRBV18 and TRBJ2-1; 11 bases map to TRBD2. Unmatched junction bases numbered 2, after V lost 5 bases and J lost 2 bases. The germline V gene has CDR1 KGHSH and CDR2 LQKENI. The CDR3 totals 15 residues. The full variable domain, with the rest looked up from reference TRBV18 and TRBJ2-1, is NAGVMQNPRHLVRRRGQEARLRCSPMKGHSHVYWYRQLPEEGLKFMVYLQKENIIDESGMPKERFSAEFPKEGPSILRIQQVVRGDSAAYFCASSSLAGAYNEQFFGPGTRLTVL.

This clonotype showed up just a few times. The chain links TRBV20-1 to TRBJ2-1; TRBD1 matches at 8 bases. CDR1 and CDR2 from the germline V gene are DFQATT and SNEGSKA (reference sequence). Trimming removed 3 bases from V and 8 bases from J; junction bases left unmatched: 12. The CDR3 is 15 residues long. This CDR3 reads CSASKRAGGLDEQFF. CDR3 DNA: TGCAGTGCTAGTAAAAGGGCAGGGGGCCTTGATGAGCAGTTCTTC.